This T cell receptor (beta chain) was sequenced during a study of T-cell memory formation after mild COVID-19. Study findings and constraints: The study found contracting CD4+ clones mainly in CM and EM and contracting CD8+ clones in EMRA.

The V gene's germline CDR1 is MNHEY and CDR2 SVGEGT. Trimming shortened V by 6 bases and J by 3 bases, and 24 bases separated the two germline ends. The CDR3 has 17 amino acids. A few counts support this clonotype. No antigen is known for it. TCRdb itself ran the 5' RACE reads through MiXCR, one entry per CDR3 protein. The table has more than 300,000 distinct CDR3 sequences, roughly 20% seen once. The source of this sequence is a young man who had mild COVID-19 (a few samples of this study predate the infection). Cell type and time point are not known. The chain joins TRBV6-2 or TRBV6-3 to TRBJ2-7, with D possibly matching TRBD2 (6 bases). The sequencing input was PBMCs or a T cell subset sorted from them (not recorded which). The CDR3 sequence: CASSYEEGTNHYYEQYV. CDR3 DNA: TGTGCCAGCAGCTACGAGGAGGGCACGAACCACTACTACGAGCAGTACGTC.